Below, 3 T cell receptor beta chains from the same sample are listed, as sequenced in a study of blood T cell repertoires in COVID-19 (dated by TCRdb to 2018 to 2020). The library was obtained by the immunoSEQ multiplex PCR assay. TCRdb carries this immuneACCESS record with in-frame sequences only. Its versions omit some clonotypes, under half of them owing to an unresolved V gene in the studies checked, with the rest unexplained. The table for this sample lists 250,000 to 300,000 clones; 89% of them were counted only once. The ten top clones hold less than 3.5% of the sample. The sample was PBMCs or T cells enriched from blood (not recorded which). The receptors originated from a woman in her forties or fifties who had been exposed to COVID-19.

This clone has a single count. This rearrangement joins TRBV27 to TRBJ1-4; 7 bases match TRBD1. The CDR3 runs to 15 residues. With V trimmed by 5 bases and J by 5 bases, 8 bases remained unmatched. CDR1 and CDR2 from the germline V gene are MNHEY and SMNVEV (reference sequence). The CDR3, as DNA: TGTGCCAGCAGTCTAGGGGGACAGCCGAATGAAAAACTGTTTTTT. It codes for CASSLGGQPNEKLFF.

The chain links TRBV11-2 to TRBJ2-1, with TRBD2 matching over 11 bases. The CDR3 is made up of 15 amino acids. CDR1 and CDR2 from the germline V gene are SGHAT and FQNNGV. V dropped 4 bases and J dropped 9; count of bases not matched to a gene: 8. The CDR3 DNA reads TGTGCCAGCAGCTCCTTAGCGGGGGGGCCTGGTGAGCAGTTCTTC. Residues: CASSSLAGGPGEQFF.

This clone was picked up a small number of times. This chain uses TRBV18 with TRBJ2-5, with 11 bases aligning to TRBD1. The J segment lost 4 bases and the V segment lost 2 bases, leaving 0 bases of the junction unmatched. The CDR3 extends over 14 amino acids. CDR1 is KGHSH, CDR2 LQKENI, per germline. CDR3: CASSPGTGGETQYF. The CDR3 region has the DNA TGTGCCAGCTCACCAGGGACAGGGGGAGAGACCCAGTACTTC.